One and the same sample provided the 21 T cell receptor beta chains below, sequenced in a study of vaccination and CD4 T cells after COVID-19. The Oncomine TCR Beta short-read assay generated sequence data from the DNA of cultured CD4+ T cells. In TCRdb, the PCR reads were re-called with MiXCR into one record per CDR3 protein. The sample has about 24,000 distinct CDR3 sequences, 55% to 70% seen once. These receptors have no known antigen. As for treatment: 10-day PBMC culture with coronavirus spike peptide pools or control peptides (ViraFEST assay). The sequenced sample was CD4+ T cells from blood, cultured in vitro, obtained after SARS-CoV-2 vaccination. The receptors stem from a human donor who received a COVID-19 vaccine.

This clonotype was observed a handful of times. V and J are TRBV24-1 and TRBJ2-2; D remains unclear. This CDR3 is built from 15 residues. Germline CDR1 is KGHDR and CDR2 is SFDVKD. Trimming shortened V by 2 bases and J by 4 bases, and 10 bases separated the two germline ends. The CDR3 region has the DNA TGTGCCACCAGTGATTATGCCAGACCCACCGGGGAGCTGTTTTTT. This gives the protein CATSDYARPTGELFF.

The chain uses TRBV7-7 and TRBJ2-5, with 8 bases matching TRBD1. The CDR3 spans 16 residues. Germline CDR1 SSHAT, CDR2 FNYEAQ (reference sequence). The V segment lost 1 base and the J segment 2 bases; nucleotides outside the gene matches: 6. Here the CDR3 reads CASSLVENRGQETQYF. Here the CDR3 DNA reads TGTGCCAGCAGCTTAGTTGAGAACAGGGGGCAAGAGACCCAGTACTTC. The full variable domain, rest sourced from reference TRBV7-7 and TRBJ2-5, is GAGVSQSPRYKVTKRGQDVTLRCDPISSHATLYWYQQALGQGPEFLTYFNYEAQPDKSGLPSDRFSAERPEGSISTLTIQRTEQRDSAMYRCASSLVENRGQETQYFGPGTRLLVL.

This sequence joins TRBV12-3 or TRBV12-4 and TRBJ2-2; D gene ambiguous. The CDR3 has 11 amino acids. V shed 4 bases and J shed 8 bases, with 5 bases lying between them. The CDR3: CASSSRGELFF. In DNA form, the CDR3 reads TGTGCCAGCAGTTCACGTGGGGAGCTGTTTTTT.

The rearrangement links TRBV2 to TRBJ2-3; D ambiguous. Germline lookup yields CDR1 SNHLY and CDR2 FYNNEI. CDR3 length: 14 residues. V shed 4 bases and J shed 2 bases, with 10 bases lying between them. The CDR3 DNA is TGTGCCAGCAGTGCCCCTCCCTCCACAGATACGCAGTATTTT. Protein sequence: CASSAPPSTDTQYF.

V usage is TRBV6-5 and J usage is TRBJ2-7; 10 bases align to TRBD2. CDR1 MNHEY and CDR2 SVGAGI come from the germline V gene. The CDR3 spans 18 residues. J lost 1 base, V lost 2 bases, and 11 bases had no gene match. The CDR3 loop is CASSYAPQRGGRSYEQYF. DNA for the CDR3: TGTGCCAGCAGTTACGCCCCCCAGCGGGGGGGCAGGTCCTACGAGCAGTACTTC.

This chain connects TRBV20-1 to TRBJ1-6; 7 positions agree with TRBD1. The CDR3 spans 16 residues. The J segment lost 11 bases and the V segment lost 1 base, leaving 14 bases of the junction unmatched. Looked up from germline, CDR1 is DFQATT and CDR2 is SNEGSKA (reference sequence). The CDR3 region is CSARGFGTVALPPLHF. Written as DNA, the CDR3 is TGCAGTGCTAGAGGATTCGGGACAGTAGCCTTACCACCCCTCCACTTT.

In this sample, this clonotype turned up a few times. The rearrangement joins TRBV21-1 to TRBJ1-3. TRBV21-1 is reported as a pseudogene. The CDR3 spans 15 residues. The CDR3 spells CASSKRGSSGNTIYF. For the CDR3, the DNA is TGTGCCAGCAGCAAACGCGGCAGCTCTGGAAACACCATATATTTT.

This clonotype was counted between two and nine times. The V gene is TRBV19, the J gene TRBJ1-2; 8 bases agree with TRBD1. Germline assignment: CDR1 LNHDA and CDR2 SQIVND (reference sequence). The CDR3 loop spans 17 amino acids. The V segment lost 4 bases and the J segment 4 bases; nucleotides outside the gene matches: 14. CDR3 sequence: CASSTHRTGTALYGYTF. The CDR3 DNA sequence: TGTGCCAGTAGTACTCACAGGACAGGGACTGCGCTCTATGGCTACACCTTC.

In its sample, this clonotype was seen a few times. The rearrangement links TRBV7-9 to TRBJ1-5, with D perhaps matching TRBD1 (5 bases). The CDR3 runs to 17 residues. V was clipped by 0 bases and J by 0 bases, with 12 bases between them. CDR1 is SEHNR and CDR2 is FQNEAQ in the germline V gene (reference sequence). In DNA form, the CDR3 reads TGTGCCAGCAGCTTAGCTTCAGGGATAGATAGCAATCAGCCCCAGCATTTT. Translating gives CASSLASGIDSNQPQHF. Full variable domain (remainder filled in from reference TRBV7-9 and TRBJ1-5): DTGVSQNPRHKITKRGQNVTFRCDPISEHNRLYWYRQTLGQGPEFLTYFQNEAQLEKSRLLSDRFSAERPKGSFSTLEIQRTEQGDSAMYLCASSLASGIDSNQPQHFGDGTRLSIL.

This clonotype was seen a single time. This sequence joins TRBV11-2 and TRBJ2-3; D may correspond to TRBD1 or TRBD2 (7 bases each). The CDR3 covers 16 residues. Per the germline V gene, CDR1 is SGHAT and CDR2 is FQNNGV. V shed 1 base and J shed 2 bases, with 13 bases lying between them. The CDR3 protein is CASSLAGGASTDTQYF. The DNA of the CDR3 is TGTGCCAGCAGCTTAGCAGGGGGGGCCTCCACAGATACGCAGTATTTT.

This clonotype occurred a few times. This chain's CDR3 is CSALDSSSTDTQYF. The CDR3 DNA reads as TGCAGTGCTCTTGATTCGTCTAGCACAGATACGCAGTATTTT. The chain carries TRBV20-1 and TRBJ2-3; D gene ambiguous. This CDR3 region has 14 residues. Germline loops: CDR1 DFQATT, CDR2 SNEGSKA (reference sequence). V was pared by 5 bases and J by 0 bases, with 12 bases between.

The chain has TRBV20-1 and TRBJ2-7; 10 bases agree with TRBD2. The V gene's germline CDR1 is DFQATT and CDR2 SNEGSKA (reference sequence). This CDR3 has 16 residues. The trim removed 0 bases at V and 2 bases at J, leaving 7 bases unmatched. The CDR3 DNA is TGCAGTGCTAGAGATCGTCTAGCGGGGGAAGCCTACGAGCAGTACTTC. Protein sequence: CSARDRLAGEAYEQYF.

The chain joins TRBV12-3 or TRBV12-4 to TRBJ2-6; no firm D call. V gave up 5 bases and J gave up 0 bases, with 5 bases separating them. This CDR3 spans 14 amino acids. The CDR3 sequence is CASSVGSGANVLTF. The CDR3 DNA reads TGTGCCAGCAGTGTTGGCTCTGGGGCCAACGTCCTGACTTTC.

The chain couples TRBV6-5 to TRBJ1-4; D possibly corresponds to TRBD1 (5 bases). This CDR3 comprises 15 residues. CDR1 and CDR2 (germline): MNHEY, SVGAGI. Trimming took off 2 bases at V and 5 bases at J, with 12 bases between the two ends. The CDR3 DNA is TGTGCCAGCAGTTACATGGACAAGGGGAATGAAAAACTGTTTTTT. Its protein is CASSYMDKGNEKLFF.

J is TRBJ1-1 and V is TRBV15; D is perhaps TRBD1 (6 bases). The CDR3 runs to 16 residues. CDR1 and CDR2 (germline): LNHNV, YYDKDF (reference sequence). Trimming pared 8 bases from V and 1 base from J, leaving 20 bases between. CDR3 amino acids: CATSAGAGASNTEAFF. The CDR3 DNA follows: TGTGCCACCTCTGCAGGGGCAGGGGCCTCGAACACTGAAGCTTTCTTT.

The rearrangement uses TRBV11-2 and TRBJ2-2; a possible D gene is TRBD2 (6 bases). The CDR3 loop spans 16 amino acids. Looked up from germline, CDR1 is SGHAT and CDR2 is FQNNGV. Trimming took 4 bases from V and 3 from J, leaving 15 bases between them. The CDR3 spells CASSSRLALYTGELFF. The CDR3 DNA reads TGTGCCAGCAGCTCCAGGCTAGCGCTGTACACCGGGGAGCTGTTTTTT.

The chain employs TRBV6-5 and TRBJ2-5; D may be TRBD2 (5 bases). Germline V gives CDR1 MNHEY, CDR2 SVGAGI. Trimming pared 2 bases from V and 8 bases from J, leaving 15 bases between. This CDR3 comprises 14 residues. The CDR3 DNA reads TGTGCCAGCAGTTACACTCTTACTCGGGAAACCCAGTACTTC. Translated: CASSYTLTRETQYF.

The CDR3, as DNA: TGCAGTGCTAGAGGCCCCAGGGGGACCTATAGCAATCAGCCCCAGCATTTT. This translates into CSARGPRGTYSNQPQHF. The rearrangement joins TRBV20-1 to TRBJ1-5, with 7 positions matching TRBD1. The trim removed 1 base at V and 0 bases at J, leaving 9 bases unmatched. Germline V gene sequence: CDR1 DFQATT, CDR2 SNEGSKA (reference sequence). The CDR3 totals 17 residues.

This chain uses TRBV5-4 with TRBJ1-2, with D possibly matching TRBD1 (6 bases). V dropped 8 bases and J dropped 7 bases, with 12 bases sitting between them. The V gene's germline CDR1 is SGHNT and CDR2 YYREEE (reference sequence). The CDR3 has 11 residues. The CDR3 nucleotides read TGTGCCAGTTTCCGGGGGGCTGGCTACACCTTC. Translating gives CASFRGAGYTF.

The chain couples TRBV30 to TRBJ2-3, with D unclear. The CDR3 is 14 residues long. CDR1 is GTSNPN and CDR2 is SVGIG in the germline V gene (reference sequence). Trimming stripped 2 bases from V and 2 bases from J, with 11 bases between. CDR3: CAWSRLLATDTQYF. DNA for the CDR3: TGTGCCTGGAGTAGGCTCCTGGCCACAGATACGCAGTATTTT.

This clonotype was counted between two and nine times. The chain's CDR3 is CASAVRDRERGGYTF. DNA of the CDR3: TGTGCCAGTGCCGTTAGGGACAGGGAAAGAGGTGGCTACACCTTC. The chain combines TRBV19 with TRBJ1-2, with 9 nucleotides matching TRBD1. With 8 bases clipped from V and 7 bases from J, the junction kept 14 bases outside the gene matches. The CDR3 has 15 residues. Germline CDR1 LNHDA, CDR2 SQIVND (reference sequence).